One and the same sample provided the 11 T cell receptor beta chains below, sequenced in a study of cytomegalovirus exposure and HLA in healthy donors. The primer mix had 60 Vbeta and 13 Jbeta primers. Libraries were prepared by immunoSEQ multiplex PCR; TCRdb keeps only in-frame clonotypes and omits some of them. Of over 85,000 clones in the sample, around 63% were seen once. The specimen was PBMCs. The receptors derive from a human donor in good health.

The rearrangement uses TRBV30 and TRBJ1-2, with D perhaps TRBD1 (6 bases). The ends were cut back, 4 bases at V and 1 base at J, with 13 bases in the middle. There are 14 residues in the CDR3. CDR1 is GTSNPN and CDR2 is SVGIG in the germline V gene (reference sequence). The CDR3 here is CAWIPGHNNYGYTF. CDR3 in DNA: TGTGCCTGGATCCCGGGACACAATAACTATGGCTACACCTTC.

The CDR3 DNA reads as TGCAGCGGGGCGGCGGGAGGCTTCTACAATGAGCAGTTCTTC. Encoded protein: CSGAAGGFYNEQFF. The chain couples TRBV29-1 to TRBJ2-1; 8 bases line up with TRBD2. Germline CDR1 and CDR2: SQVTM and ANQGSEA. The V gene end was trimmed by 7 bases and the J gene end by 3 bases; junction bases not matched to a gene: 8. The CDR3 loop spans 14 amino acids.

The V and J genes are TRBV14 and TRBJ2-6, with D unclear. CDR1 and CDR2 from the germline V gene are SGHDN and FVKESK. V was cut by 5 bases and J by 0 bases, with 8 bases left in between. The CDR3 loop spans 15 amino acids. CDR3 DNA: TGTGCCAGCAGCGACTTATTCTCTGGGGCCAACGTCCTGACTTTC. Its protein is CASSDLFSGANVLTF.

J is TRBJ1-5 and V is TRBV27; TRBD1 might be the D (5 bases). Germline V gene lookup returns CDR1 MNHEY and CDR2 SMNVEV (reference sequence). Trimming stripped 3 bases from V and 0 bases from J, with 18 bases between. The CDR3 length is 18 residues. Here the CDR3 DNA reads TGTGCCAGCAGTTTGAATGGCAGGGATGGCTATAGCAATCAGCCCCAGCATTTT. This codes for CASSLNGRDGYSNQPQHF.

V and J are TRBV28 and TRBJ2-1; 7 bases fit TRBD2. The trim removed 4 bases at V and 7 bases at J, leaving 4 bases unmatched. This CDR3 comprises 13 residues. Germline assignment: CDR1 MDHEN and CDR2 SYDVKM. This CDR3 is CASSSRTRNEQFF. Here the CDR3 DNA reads TGTGCCAGCAGTTCCCGGACTAGGAATGAGCAGTTCTTC. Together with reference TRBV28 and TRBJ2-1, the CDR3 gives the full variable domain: DVKVTQSSRYLVKRTGEKVFLECVQDMDHENMFWYRQDPGLGLRLIYFSYDVKMKEKGDIPEGYSVSREKKERFSLILESASTNQTSMYLCASSSRTRNEQFFGPGTRLTVL.

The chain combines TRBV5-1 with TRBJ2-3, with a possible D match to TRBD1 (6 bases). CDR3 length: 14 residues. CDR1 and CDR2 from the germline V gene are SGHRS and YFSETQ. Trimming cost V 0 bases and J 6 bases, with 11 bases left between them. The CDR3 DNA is TGCGCCAGCAGCTTGGGGCAGGGGAGCGATACGCAGTATTTT. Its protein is CASSLGQGSDTQYF.

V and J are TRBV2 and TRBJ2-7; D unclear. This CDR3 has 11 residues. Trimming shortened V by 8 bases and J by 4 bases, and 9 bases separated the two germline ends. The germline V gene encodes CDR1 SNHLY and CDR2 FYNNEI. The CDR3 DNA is TGTGCCAGCTCCCTGAGTTACGAGCAGTACTTC. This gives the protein CASSLSYEQYF.

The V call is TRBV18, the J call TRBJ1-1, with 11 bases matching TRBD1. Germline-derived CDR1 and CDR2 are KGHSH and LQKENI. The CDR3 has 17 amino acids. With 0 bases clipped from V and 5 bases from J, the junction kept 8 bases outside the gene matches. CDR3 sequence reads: CASSPPRTGGLRTEAFF. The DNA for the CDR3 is TGTGCCAGCTCACCACCCCGGACAGGGGGCCTCAGAACTGAAGCTTTCTTT.

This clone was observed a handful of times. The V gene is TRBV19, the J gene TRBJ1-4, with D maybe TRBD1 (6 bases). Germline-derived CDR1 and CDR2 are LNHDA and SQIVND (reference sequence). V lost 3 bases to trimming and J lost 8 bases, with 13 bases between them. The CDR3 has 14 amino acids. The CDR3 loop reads CASSMGARGEKLFF. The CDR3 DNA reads TGTGCCAGTAGTATGGGGGCTCGAGGGGAAAAACTGTTTTTT.

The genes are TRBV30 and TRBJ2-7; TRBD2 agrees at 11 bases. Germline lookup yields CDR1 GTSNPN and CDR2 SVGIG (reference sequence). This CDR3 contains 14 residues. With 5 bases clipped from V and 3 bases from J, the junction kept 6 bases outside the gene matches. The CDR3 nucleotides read TGTGCCTGGGGCCGACTAGCGGGGATCTACGAGCAGTACTTC. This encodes CAWGRLAGIYEQYF.

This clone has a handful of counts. In DNA, the CDR3 is TGTGCCAGCACCTCTTCAGGAGCGGGCACCGGGGAGCTGTTTTTT. The encoded protein is CASTSSGAGTGELFF. The chain combines TRBV28 with TRBJ2-2; D possibly corresponds to TRBD2 (6 bases). Germline assignment: CDR1 MDHEN and CDR2 SYDVKM. The V end lost 7 bases, the J end lost 4 bases, and 16 bases lay between the germline ends. The CDR3 consists of 15 residues.